These 6 T cell receptor beta chains share one sample of origin, sequenced in a study of shared clonotypes between healthy human individuals. Only in-frame clones appear in the TCRdb table, and some are missing; sequencing was by immunoSEQ multiplex PCR. Seen here are some 2,100,000 clones, approximately 94% observed once, and the top ten hold about 1.5%. Naive CD8 cells lacked CD45RO and underwent positive selection for CCR7, leaving out terminally differentiated effector memory CD45RA+ cells. Sequencing was carried out using naive CD8+ T cells from PBMCs. Receptor source: a man in his late teens or twenties in good health. Some clones in this sample may be carry-over from other donors' samples.

This chain connects TRBV11-2 to TRBJ1-1, with unresolved D. V shed 1 base and J shed 3 bases, with 9 bases lying between them. The CDR3 covers 14 residues. Germline V gene lookup returns CDR1 SGHAT and CDR2 FQNNGV. CDR3 sequence (DNA): TGTGCCAGCAGCTTAGTTGTCAGAGACACTGAAGCTTTCTTT. Translating gives CASSLVVRDTEAFF. The full variable domain, its missing parts supplied by reference TRBV11-2 and TRBJ1-1, is EAGVAQSPRYKIIEKRQSVAFWCNPISGHATLYWYQQILGQGPKLLIQFQNNGVVDDSQLPKDRFSAERLKGVDSTLKIQPAKLEDSAVYLCASSLVVRDTEAFFGQGTRLTVV.

This sequence joins TRBV2 and TRBJ2-7, with a possible D match to TRBD2 (5 bases). Germline V gene sequence: CDR1 SNHLY, CDR2 FYNNEI. The germline V and J ends were trimmed by 1 base and 2 bases, with 9 bases remaining between them. The CDR3 has 14 amino acids. The CDR3 spells CASSEEGEPYEQYF. CDR3 sequence (DNA): TGTGCCAGCAGTGAAGAGGGAGAGCCCTACGAGCAGTACTTC.

This chain uses TRBV19 with TRBJ2-1; D perhaps matches TRBD2 (6 bases). CDR1 is LNHDA and CDR2 is SQIVND in the germline V gene (reference sequence). The CDR3 spans 15 residues. V lost 3 bases and J lost 0, with 9 bases in between. The CDR3 loop reads CASSMEGNSYNEQFF. The CDR3 nucleotides read TGTGCCAGTAGTATGGAGGGGAACTCCTACAATGAGCAGTTCTTC.

The chain links TRBV15 to TRBJ2-1; 7 bases are a match to TRBD1. Germline assignment: CDR1 LNHNV and CDR2 YYDKDF (reference sequence). V lost 0 bases, J lost 5 bases, and 4 bases stayed unmatched. The CDR3 covers 15 residues. The CDR3 is CATSRERDSDNEQFF. The CDR3 DNA follows: TGTGCCACCAGCAGAGAACGGGACAGCGACAATGAGCAGTTCTTC.

This rearrangement joins TRBV9 to TRBJ1-3; D is uncertain. Germline CDR1 SGDLS, CDR2 YYNGEE. This CDR3 has 15 residues. The V end was cut by 3 bases, the J end by 0 bases, with 10 bases between. The CDR3 nucleotides are TGTGCCAGCAGCGGAGAAGGAGTCTCTGGAAACACCATATATTTT. Protein: CASSGEGVSGNTIYF. Full variable domain (rest looked up from reference TRBV9 and TRBJ1-3): DSGVTQTPKHLITATGQRVTLRCSPRSGDLSVYWYQQSLDQGLQFLIQYYNGEERAKGNILERFSAQQFPDLHSELNLSSLELGDSALYFCASSGEGVSGNTIYFGEGSWLTVV.

The chain uses TRBV10-3 and TRBJ2-7, with TRBD2 matching over 13 bases. The germline gives CDR1 ENHRY, CDR2 SYGVKD. The CDR3 loop spans 16 amino acids. Unmatched junction bases numbered 7, after V lost 5 bases and J lost 3 bases. CDR3 residues: CAISSGLAGVSYEQYF. The CDR3 nucleotides read TGTGCCATCAGTTCCGGACTAGCGGGAGTTAGCTACGAGCAGTACTTC.